The rows below give T cell receptor beta chains drawn from one sample of a study of regulatory T cells in long-lasting Graves disease. MiXCR was run by TCRdb on the multiplex PCR reads, yielding one entry per CDR3 protein. The sample holds roughly 560,000 distinct CDR3 sequences, about 16% seen once. These data were also filed under a second study, of T cells in Graves' hyperthyroidism and ophthalmopathy.

The specimen comprised peripheral blood mononuclear cells (PBMCs), sampled at new diagnosis, from a patient treated with antithyroid drugs. The receptors here all came from a woman aged 40-65 years with Graves disease. CDR3s include the opening cysteine and the closing phenylalanine or tryptophan. D genes are given only for firm matches. A row's size may be missing; if present it is once, few, many or a size class.

V,size,J,D,CDR3,DNA
TRBV19,-,TRBJ1-5,-,CASKSSGSVGNQPQHF,TGTGCCAGTAAGTCATCAGGTTCGGTCGGGAATCAGCCCCAGCATTTT
TRBV12-3/TRBV12-4,many,TRBJ1-2,-,CASSLTGVEYGYTF,TGTGCCAGCAGTTTGACTGGGGTCGAGTATGGCTACACCTTC
TRBV5-1,few,TRBJ2-1,-,CASIHNYRFERSDAESNNEQFF,TGCGCCAGCATTCATAATTATCGGTTTGAAAGGTCGGACGCCGAATCAAACAATGAGCAGTTCTTC
TRBV18,many,TRBJ1-1,TRBD1,CASSSDRGSTEAFF,TGTGCCAGCAGTTCAGACAGGGGTAGCACTGAAGCTTTCTTT
TRBV9,-,TRBJ1-6,-,CASSVDVKTGSPLHF,TGTGCCAGCAGCGTAGACGTGAAGACAGGTTCACCCCTCCACTTT
TRBV6-2/TRBV6-3,-,TRBJ2-1,-,CASSTAPFGYNEQFF,TGTGCCAGCAGTACCGCCCCCTTTGGCTACAATGAGCAGTTCTTC
TRBV19,few,TRBJ1-5,-,CASRLKPGQDYQPQHF,TGTGCCAGTAGGCTCAAACCGGGACAAGACTATCAGCCCCAGCATTTT
TRBV4-1,-,TRBJ2-7,-,CASSQAGYGGEQYF,TGCGCCAGCAGCCAAGCTGGGTACGGGGGCGAGCAGTACTTC
TRBV5-1,many,TRBJ1-1,-,CASSMWSGDTETFF,TGCGCCAGCAGTATGTGGAGTGGGGACACTGAAACTTTCTTT
TRBV20-1,many,TRBJ2-3,-,CSVTSPMQPDTQYF,TGCAGTGTCACCTCCCCCATGCAGCCAGATACGCAGTATTTT
TRBV19,-,TRBJ2-5,TRBD2,CASSIVGLAGGPGETQYF,TGTGCCAGTAGTATAGTAGGACTAGCGGGGGGGCCGGGGGAGACCCAGTACTTC
TRBV9,-,TRBJ2-1,TRBD2,CASSATSGVGFSYNEQFF,TGTGCCAGCAGCGCCACTAGCGGGGTCGGGTTTTCCTACAATGAGCAGTTCTTC
TRBV6-2/TRBV6-3,-,TRBJ1-2,-,CASSEISPAYGYTF,TGTGCCAGCAGTGAAATCTCGCCGGCCTATGGCTACACCTTC
TRBV7-2,few,TRBJ1-1,-,CASSLRHEAFF,TGTGCCAGCAGCTTACGGCATGAAGCTTTCTTT
TRBV12-3/TRBV12-4,many,TRBJ1-5,-,CASSLRESNQPQHF,TGTGCCAGCAGCCTGAGGGAGAGCAATCAGCCCCAGCATTTT